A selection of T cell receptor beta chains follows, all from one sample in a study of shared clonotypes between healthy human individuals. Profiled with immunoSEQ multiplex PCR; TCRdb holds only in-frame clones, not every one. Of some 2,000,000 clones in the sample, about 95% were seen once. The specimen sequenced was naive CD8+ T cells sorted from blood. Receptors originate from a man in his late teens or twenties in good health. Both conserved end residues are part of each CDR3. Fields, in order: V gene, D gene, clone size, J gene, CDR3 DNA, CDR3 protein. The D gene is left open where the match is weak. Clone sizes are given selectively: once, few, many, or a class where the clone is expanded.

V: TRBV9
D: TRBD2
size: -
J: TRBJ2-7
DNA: TGTGCCAGCAGCGTGGGTAGCGGGAGTTACGAGCAGTACTTC
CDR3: CASSVGSGSYEQYF

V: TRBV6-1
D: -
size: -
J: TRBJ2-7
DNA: TGTGCCAGCAGTGAATCCAGGGCAATATACGAGCAGTACTTC
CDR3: CASSESRAIYEQYF

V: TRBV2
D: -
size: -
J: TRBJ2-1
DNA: TGTGCCAGCAGTCCCCTTTCGGGAGTTCTGTACAATGAGCAGTTCTTC
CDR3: CASSPLSGVLYNEQFF

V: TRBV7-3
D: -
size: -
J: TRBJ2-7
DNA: TGTGCCAGCAGCTTAGAGACCTACGAGCAGTACTTC
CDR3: CASSLETYEQYF

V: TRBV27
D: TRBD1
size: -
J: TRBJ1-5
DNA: TGTGCCAGCACCGACAGGGGGCCCAATCAGCCCCAGCATTTT
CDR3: CASTDRGPNQPQHF

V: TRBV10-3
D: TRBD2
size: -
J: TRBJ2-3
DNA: TGTGCCATCAGTCCCGGGACTAGCGGATTTCAGCCTTCCACAGATACGCAGTATTTT
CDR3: CAISPGTSGFQPSTDTQYF

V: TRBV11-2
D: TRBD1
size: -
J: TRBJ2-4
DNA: TGTGCCAGCAGCTTAGGACAGGGCCGGGACATTCAGTACTTC
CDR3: CASSLGQGRDIQYF

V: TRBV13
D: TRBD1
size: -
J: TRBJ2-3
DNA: TGTGCCAGCAGCCGACCCGGGACAGGCACAGATACGCAGTATTTT
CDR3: CASSRPGTGTDTQYF

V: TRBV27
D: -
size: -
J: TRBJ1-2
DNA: TGTGCCAGCACCGGGGGTATAGATGGCTACACCTTC
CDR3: CASTGGIDGYTF

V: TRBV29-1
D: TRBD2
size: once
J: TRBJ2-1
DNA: TGCGGCGTTGAAGATCCAGCGGGGAACTACAATGAGCAGTTCTTC
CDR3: CGVEDPAGNYNEQFF

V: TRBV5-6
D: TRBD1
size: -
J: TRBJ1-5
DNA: TGTGCCAGCAGCTTGCGGGACAGCGGACAGCCCCAGCATTTT
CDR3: CASSLRDSGQPQHF

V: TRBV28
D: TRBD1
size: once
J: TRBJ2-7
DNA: TGTGCCAGCAGTCAATACAGGGGGCTCGACGAGCAGTACTTC
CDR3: CASSQYRGLDEQYF

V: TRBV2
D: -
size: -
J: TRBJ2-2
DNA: TGTGCCAGCAGTGAACCGAGGTCAAACACCGGGGAGCTGTTTTTT
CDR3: CASSEPRSNTGELFF

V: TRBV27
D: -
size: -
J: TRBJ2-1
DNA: TGTGCCAGCGGAGCACGAGGGGGCTACAATGAGCAGTTCTTC
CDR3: CASGARGGYNEQFF

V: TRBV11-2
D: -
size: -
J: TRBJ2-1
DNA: TGTGCCAGCAGCTTTGACTTCCTAACCTACAATGAGCAGTTCTTC
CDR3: CASSFDFLTYNEQFF

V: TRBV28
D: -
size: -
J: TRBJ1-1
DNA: TGTGCCAGCAGCGGACAGCTTTTGAACACTGAAGCTTTCTTT
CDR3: CASSGQLLNTEAFF

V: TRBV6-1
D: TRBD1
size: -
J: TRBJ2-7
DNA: TGTGCCAGCAGGCCGCCGGGACAGGGCAAGTACGAGCAGTACTTC
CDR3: CASRPPGQGKYEQYF

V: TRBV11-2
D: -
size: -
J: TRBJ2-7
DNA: TGTGCCAGCAGCTTAGGGCAGTTCTCCTACGAGCAGTACTTC
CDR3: CASSLGQFSYEQYF

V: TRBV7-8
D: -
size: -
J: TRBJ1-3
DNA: TGTGCCAGCAGCTCCTTCGATTCTGGAAACACCATATATTTT
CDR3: CASSSFDSGNTIYF

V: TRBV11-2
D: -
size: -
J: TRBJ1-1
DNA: TGTGCCAGCAGCCCCCCGGGACACACTGAAGCTTTCTTT
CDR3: CASSPPGHTEAFF

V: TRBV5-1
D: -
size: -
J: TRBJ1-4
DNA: TGCGCCAGCAGCTGGGGCGGTAATGAAAAACTGTTTTTT
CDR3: CASSWGGNEKLFF

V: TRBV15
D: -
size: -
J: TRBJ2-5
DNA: TGTGCCACCAGCAGAGATGCGTGGGACCTGGAGACCCAGTACTTC
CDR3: CATSRDAWDLETQYF

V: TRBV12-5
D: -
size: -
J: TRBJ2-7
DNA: TGTGCTAGTGGGGCGGGAGACAGGGGATACCACGAGCAGTACTTC
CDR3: CASGAGDRGYHEQYF

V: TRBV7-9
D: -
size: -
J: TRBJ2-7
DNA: TGTGCCAGCAGCCCATACATGGAACCCTACGAGCAGTACTTC
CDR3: CASSPYMEPYEQYF

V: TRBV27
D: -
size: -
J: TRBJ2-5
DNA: TGTGCCAGCAGTTCTTTGCCAGTTGAGACCCAGTACTTC
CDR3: CASSSLPVETQYF

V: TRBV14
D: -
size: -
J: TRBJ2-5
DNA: TGTGCCAGCAGCCAAGAAGTGGGCAGGGGCGGGGAGACCCAGTACTTC
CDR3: CASSQEVGRGGETQYF